The 16 T cell receptor beta chains below all came from one sample that was sequenced in a study of T cells in Graves' hyperthyroidism and ophthalmopathy. Amplified TCR beta CDR3 regions came from RNA transcripts. The primer set for the first-round RT-PCR of the TCR CDR3 was HTBI. TCRdb reprocessed the multiplex PCR reads with MiXCR, giving one entry per CDR3 protein. Here the sample spans around 620,000 distinct CDR3 sequences, around 45% being singletons. The material sequenced was peripheral blood or thyroid tissue (not recorded which). The receptors derive from an adult woman with Graves' disease, either hyperthyroidism or ophthalmopathy (not recorded which).

The rearrangement joins TRBV20-1 to TRBJ2-6; no clear D gene. CDR3 length: 14 amino acids. CDR1 is DFQATT, CDR2 SNEGSKA, per germline (reference sequence). With 6 bases removed from V and 4 bases from J, the gap between germline ends came to 13 bases. The CDR3 loop is CSASSESGANVLTF. CDR3 DNA: TGCAGTGCCAGCAGCGAGTCAGGGGCCAACGTCCTGACTTTC.

This clonotype was detected ten times or more. For the CDR3, the DNA is TGTGCCAGCAGCTCGGGGGACGGTCGCGTCTACGAGCAGTACTTC. Translated: CASSSGDGRVYEQYF. V usage is TRBV7-9 and J usage is TRBJ2-7; D may be TRBD2 (6 bases). The CDR3 totals 15 residues. The germline CDR1 and CDR2 sequences are SEHNR and FQNEAQ (reference sequence). V shed 4 bases and J shed 3 bases, with 16 bases lying between them.

A few counts support this clonotype. The chain recombines TRBV2 with TRBJ1-2, with 7 bases identical to TRBD1. This CDR3 has 13 amino acids. V was pared by 6 bases and J by 6 bases, with 7 bases of the junction left unmatched. Germline loops: CDR1 SNHLY, CDR2 FYNNEI. CDR3 region: CASSNDQGDGYTF. The CDR3, as DNA: TGTGCCAGCAGCAACGACCAGGGGGATGGCTACACCTTC.

This clonotype was seen ten or more times. The chain links TRBV5-6 to TRBJ1-2; D not certain. CDR1 and CDR2 from the germline V gene are SGHDT and YYEEEE. The CDR3 has 14 amino acids. Trimming shortened V by 6 bases and J by 2 bases, and 14 bases separated the two germline ends. In nucleotides, the CDR3 is TGTGCCAGCAACATTTGGACCTTAAACTATGGCTACACCTTC. Its translation: CASNIWTLNYGYTF.

This clonotype was seen more than once but under ten times. V gene TRBV5-1 combines with J gene TRBJ2-6; D not resolved. The CDR3 runs 14 residues. Trimming removed 5 bases from V and 0 bases from J, with 6 bases in between. Germline lookup yields CDR1 SGHRS and CDR2 YFSETQ. DNA of the CDR3: TGCGCCAGCAGTGAGGCCTCTGGGGCCAACGTCCTGACTTTC. Translation: CASSEASGANVLTF.

About this clonotype itself: This sequence may be a read error, since a much larger clone differs from it by one base. The chain employs TRBV5-6 and TRBJ2-7; D is unresolved. CDR1 is SGHDT, CDR2 YYEEEE, per germline. This CDR3 contains 15 residues. CDR3 amino acids: CAGSPLPDRAYEQYF. The CDR3 region has the DNA TGTGCCGGCAGCCCCCTTCCGGACCGGGCTTACGAGCAGTACTTC. Filled out from reference TRBV5-6 and TRBJ2-7, the complete variable domain reads DAGVTQSPTHLIKTRGQQVTLRCSPKSGHDTVSWYQQALGQGPQFIFQYYEEEERQRGNFPDRFSGHQFPNYSSELNVNALLLGDSALYLCAGSPLPDRAYEQYFGPGTRLTVT.

The chain has TRBV29-1 and TRBJ2-7, with D unresolved. V was clipped by 4 bases and J by 3 bases, with 7 bases between them. This CDR3 spans 11 amino acids. The germline V gene has CDR1 SQVTM and CDR2 ANQGSEA. This CDR3 is CSVVLGYEQYF. The CDR3 nucleotides read TGCAGCGTTGTTCTGGGCTACGAGCAGTACTTC.

The sample holds a few counts of this clonotype. The V and J genes are TRBV25-1 and TRBJ1-1; TRBD1 matches at 7 bases. The V segment lost 5 bases and the J segment 4 bases; nucleotides outside the gene matches: 19. CDR3 size: 18 residues. Per the germline V gene, CDR1 is MGHDK and CDR2 is SYGVNS. DNA for the CDR3: TGTGCCAGCAGTTCCCTCGAGGGGGACAGCCTTCGGGGCACTGAAGCTTTCTTT. The encoded protein is CASSSLEGDSLRGTEAFF.

This clonotype occurred many times. The junction does not match germline at one end; this may be a read error. The gene calls are TRBV5-1 and TRBJ2-5; TRBD2 matches at 9 bases. The V gene's germline CDR1 is SGHRS and CDR2 YFSETQ. This CDR3 is built from 14 residues. The CDR3 DNA reads TGTGCCAGCAGCTTAGCGGGGGTCCAGGAGACCCAGTACTTC. It encodes CASSLAGVQETQYF.

This clonotype was observed once. The CDR3 region has the DNA TGCGCCAGCAGCCCCCTCGGTACAGAATATGGCTACACCTTC. It codes for CASSPLGTEYGYTF. The J gene is TRBJ1-2, the V gene TRBV5-1; D is unclear. Trimming shortened V by 4 bases and J by 5 bases, and 15 bases separated the two germline ends. The V gene's germline CDR1 is SGHRS and CDR2 YFSETQ. CDR3 size: 14 residues.

Of note for this clonotype: A read error may account for a junction end that differs from germline. This chain joins TRBV19 and TRBJ2-7; tentative D call: TRBD2 (5 bases). CDR3 length: 14 amino acids. Germline lookup yields CDR1 LNHDA and CDR2 SQIVND (reference sequence). CDR3 sequence reads: CASSRSRAPEGQYF. CDR3 nucleotide sequence: TGTGCCAGCAGTAGATCGAGGGCGCCCGAGGGGCAGTACTTC.

V gene TRBV27 combines with J gene TRBJ2-7; TRBD1 aligns across 12 bases. The CDR3 has 14 residues. Germline V gene sequence: CDR1 MNHEY, CDR2 SMNVEV (reference sequence). V shed 10 bases and J 2 bases; nucleotides not matched to a gene: 6. CDR3 in amino acids: CATGTGGRAYEQYF. DNA for the CDR3: TGTGCCACCGGGACAGGGGGCCGTGCCTACGAGCAGTACTTC.

There are many counts of this clonotype. This rearrangement joins TRBV5-1 to TRBJ2-7, with 7 bases matching TRBD1. The CDR3 runs to 14 residues. The V segment lost 6 bases and the J segment 0 bases; nucleotides outside the gene matches: 6. CDR1 and CDR2 (germline): SGHRS, YFSETQ. The CDR3: CASTKGASSYEQYF. Here the CDR3 DNA reads TGCGCCAGCACCAAGGGGGCCAGCTCCTACGAGCAGTACTTC.

This clonotype was counted between two and nine times. The rearrangement links TRBV6-5 to TRBJ1-4; D gene ambiguous. V was shortened by 5 bases and J by 8 bases, with 6 bases between the two germline ends. The CDR3 is made up of 11 amino acids. CDR1 and CDR2 from the germline V gene are MNHEY and SVGAGI. The CDR3 coding sequence is TGTGCCAGCAGTGTCGTCGAAAAACTGTTTTTT. It translates to CASSVVEKLFF.

This clonotype was found many times. In nucleotides, the CDR3 is TGCGCCAGCAGCTCTGGAGGGTGGGAGGCTTTCTTT. It specifies CASSSGGWEAFF. The chain has TRBV5-1 and TRBJ1-1; no clear D gene. Germline CDR1 SGHRS, CDR2 YFSETQ. This CDR3 has 12 residues. Trimming took off 3 bases at V and 11 bases at J, with 14 bases between the two ends.

This clonotype was detected ten times or more. The chain recombines TRBV6-5 with TRBJ2-7; 7 bases match TRBD1. The CDR3 is 13 residues long. The J segment lost 3 bases and the V segment lost 10 bases, leaving 9 bases of the junction unmatched. Germline-derived CDR1 and CDR2 are MNHEY and SVGAGI. CDR3 in DNA: TGTGCCACAAAGGGGGACAGCAACTACGAGCAGTACTTC. Translation: CATKGDSNYEQYF.